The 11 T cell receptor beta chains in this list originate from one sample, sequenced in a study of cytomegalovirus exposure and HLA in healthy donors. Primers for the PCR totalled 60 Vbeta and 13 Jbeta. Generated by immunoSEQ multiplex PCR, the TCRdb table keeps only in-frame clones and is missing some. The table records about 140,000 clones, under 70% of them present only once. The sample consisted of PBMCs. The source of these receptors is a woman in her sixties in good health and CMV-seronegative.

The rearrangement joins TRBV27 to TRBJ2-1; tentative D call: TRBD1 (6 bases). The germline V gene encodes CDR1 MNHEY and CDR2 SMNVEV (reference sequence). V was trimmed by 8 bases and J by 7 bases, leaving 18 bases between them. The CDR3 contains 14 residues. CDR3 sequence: CASSSGQRGNEQFF. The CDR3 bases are TGTGCCAGCTCTTCAGGCCAGAGGGGGAATGAGCAGTTCTTC.

This CDR3 is CASSEDVTPGRNTIYF. As DNA, the CDR3 is TGTGCCAGCAGTGAAGATGTGACGCCAGGGCGAAACACCATATATTTT. The chain has TRBV6-1 and TRBJ1-3; a weak D match, TRBD1 (5 bases). The germline CDR1 and CDR2 sequences are MNHNS and SASEGT. The CDR3 sequence is 16 residues long. Trimming pared 1 base from V and 5 bases from J, leaving 15 bases between.

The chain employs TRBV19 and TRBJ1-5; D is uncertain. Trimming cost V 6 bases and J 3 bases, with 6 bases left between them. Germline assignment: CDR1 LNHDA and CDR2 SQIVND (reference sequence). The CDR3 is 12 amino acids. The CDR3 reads CASRENNQPQHF. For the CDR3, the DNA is TGTGCCAGTAGGGAGAACAATCAGCCCCAGCATTTT.

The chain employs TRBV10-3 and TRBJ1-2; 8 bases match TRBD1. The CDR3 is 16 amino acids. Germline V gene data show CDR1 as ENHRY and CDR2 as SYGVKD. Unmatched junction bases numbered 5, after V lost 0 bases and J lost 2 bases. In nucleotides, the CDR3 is TGTGCCATCAGTGAGTCTGGCCAGGGGGCAAACTATGGCTACACCTTC. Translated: CAISESGQGANYGYTF.

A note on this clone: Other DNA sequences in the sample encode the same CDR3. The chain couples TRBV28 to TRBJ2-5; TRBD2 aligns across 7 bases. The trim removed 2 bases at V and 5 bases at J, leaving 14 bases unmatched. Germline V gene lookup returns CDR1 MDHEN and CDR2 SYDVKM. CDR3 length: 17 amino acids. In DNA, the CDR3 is TGTGCCAGCAGTTTAGTTGCAGGAGCTTGGGGAGGGGAGACCCAGTACTTC. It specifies CASSLVAGAWGGETQYF.

The CDR3 coding sequence is TGTGCCAGCAGCTTCTTGACAGGCGCAACTAATGAAAAACTGTTTTTT. Translating gives CASSFLTGATNEKLFF. This sequence joins TRBV7-9 and TRBJ1-4; maybe TRBD1 (6 bases). This CDR3 has 16 amino acids. CDR1 is SEHNR, CDR2 FQNEAQ, per germline (reference sequence). The V gene lost 3 bases and the J gene lost 0 bases, with 11 bases spanning the gap.

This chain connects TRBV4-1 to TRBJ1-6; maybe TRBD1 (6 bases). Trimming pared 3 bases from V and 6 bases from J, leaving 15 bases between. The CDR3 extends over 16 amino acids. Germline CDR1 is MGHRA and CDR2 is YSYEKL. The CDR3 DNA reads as TGCGCCAGCAGCCAGGCGGGGGCAGGGATTAATTCACCCCTCCACTTT. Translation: CASSQAGAGINSPLHF.

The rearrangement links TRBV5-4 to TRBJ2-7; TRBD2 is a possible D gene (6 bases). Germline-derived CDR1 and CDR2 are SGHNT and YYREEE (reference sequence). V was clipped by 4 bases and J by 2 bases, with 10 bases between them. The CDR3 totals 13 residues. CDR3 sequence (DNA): TGTGCCAGCAGCCAGGAGGGGCCCTACGAGCAGTACTTC. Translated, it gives CASSQEGPYEQYF.

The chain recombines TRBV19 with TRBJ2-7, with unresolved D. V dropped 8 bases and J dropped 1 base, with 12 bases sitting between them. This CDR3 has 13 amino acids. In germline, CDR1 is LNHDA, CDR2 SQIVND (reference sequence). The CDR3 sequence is CASALEDSYEQYF. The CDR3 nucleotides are TGTGCCAGTGCCTTAGAGGATTCCTACGAGCAGTACTTC.

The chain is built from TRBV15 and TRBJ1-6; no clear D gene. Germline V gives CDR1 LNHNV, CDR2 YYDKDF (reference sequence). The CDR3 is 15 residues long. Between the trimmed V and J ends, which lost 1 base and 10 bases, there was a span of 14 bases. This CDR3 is CATSRGEGSRSPLHF. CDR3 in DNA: TGTGCCACCAGCAGAGGTGAGGGCTCGAGGTCACCCCTCCACTTT.

CDR3 DNA: TGCGCCAGCCTGGCCATTCAGGGCACTGAAGCTTTCTTT. Its protein product is CASLAIQGTEAFF. The genes are TRBV10-1 and TRBJ1-1, with D possibly being TRBD1 (5 bases). Trimming left V 8 bases short and J 4 bases short, with 14 bases between. This CDR3 contains 13 residues. Germline CDR1 is WNHNN and CDR2 is SYGVQD (reference sequence).